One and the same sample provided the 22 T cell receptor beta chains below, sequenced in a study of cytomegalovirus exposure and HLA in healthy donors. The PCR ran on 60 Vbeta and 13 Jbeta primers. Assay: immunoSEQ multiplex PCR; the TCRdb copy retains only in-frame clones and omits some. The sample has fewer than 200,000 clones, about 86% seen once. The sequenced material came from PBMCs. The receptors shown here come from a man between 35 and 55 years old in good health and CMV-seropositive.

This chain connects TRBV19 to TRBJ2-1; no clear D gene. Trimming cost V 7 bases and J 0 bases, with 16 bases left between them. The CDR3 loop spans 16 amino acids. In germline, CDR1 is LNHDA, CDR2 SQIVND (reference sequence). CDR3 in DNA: TGTGCCAGTAAAGGCCCCCAGACAAACTCCTACAATGAGCAGTTCTTC. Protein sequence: CASKGPQTNSYNEQFF.

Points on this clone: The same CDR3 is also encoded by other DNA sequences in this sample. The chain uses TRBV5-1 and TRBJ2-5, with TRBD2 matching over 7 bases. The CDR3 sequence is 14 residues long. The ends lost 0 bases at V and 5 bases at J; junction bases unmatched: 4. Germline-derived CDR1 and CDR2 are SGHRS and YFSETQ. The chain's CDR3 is CASSLASGGETQYF. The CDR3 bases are TGCGCCAGCAGCTTGGCTAGCGGAGGGGAGACCCAGTACTTC.

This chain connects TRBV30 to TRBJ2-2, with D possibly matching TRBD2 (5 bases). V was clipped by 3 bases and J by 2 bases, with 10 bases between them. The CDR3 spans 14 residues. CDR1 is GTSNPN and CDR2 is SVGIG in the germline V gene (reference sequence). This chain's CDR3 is CAWRFGINTGELFF. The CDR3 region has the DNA TGTGCCTGGAGGTTCGGGATCAACACCGGGGAGCTGTTTTTT.

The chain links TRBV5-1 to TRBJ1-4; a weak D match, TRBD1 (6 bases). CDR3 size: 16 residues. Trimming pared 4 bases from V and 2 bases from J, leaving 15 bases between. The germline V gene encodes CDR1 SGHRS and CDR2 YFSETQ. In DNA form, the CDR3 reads TGCGCCAGCAGCACCCAGTTACAGGGCACTAATGAAAAACTGTTTTTT. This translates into CASSTQLQGTNEKLFF. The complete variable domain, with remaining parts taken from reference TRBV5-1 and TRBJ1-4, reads KAGVTQTPRYLIKTRGQQVTLSCSPISGHRSVSWYQQTPGQGLQFLFEYFSETQRNKGNFPGRFSGRQFSNSRSEMNVSTLELGDSALYLCASSTQLQGTNEKLFFGSGTQLSVL.

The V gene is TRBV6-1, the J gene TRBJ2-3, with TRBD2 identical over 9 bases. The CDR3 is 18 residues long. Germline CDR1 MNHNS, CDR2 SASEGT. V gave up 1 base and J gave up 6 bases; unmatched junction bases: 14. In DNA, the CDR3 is TGTGCCAGCAGTGAAGTATTGGCTGGCGGGAGGGCCCGGGATACGCAGTATTTT. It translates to CASSEVLAGGRARDTQYF.

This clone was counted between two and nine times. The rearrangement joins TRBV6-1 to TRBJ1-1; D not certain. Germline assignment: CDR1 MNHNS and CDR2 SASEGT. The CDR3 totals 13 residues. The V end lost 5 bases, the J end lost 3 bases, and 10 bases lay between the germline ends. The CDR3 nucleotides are TGTGCCAGCAGTCTTCAGATATACACTGAAGCTTTCTTT. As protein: CASSLQIYTEAFF.

In DNA form, the CDR3 reads TGTGCCACCAGCAGAGCCCTAGCGGGAGGGCCCGGGGAGCTGTTTTTT. As protein: CATSRALAGGPGELFF. The chain couples TRBV15 to TRBJ2-2; TRBD2 agrees at 12 bases. V shed 1 base and J 6 bases; nucleotides not matched to a gene: 3. The CDR3 runs 16 residues. Germline values: CDR1 LNHNV, CDR2 YYDKDF (reference sequence).

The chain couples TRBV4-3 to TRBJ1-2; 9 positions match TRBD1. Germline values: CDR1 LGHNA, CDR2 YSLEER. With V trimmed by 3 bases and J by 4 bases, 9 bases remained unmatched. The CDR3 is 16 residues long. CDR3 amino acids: CASSQGGTGNRYGYTF. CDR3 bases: TGCGCCAGCAGCCAGGGGGGGACAGGGAATCGCTATGGCTACACCTTC.

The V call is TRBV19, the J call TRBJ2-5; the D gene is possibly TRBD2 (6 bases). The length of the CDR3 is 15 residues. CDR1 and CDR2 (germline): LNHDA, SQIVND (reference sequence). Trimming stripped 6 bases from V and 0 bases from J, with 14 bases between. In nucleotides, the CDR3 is TGTGCCAGTAGGTCGTCGGGACTGTACCAAGAGACCCAGTACTTC. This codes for CASRSSGLYQETQYF.

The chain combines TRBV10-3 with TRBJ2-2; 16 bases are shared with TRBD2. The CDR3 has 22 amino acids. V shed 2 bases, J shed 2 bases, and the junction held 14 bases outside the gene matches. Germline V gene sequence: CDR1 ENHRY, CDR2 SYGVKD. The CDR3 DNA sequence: TGTGCCATCAGTGAGGTACCGGGACTAGCGGGAGGGCCGTCGGTTAACACCGGGGAGCTGTTTTTT. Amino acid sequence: CAISEVPGLAGGPSVNTGELFF.

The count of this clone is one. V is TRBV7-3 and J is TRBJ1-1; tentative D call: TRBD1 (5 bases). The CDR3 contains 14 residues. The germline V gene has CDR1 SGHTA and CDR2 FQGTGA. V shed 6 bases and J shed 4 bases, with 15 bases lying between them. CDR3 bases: TGTGCCAGCAGTCAGGAGGGGTTGAGCACTGAAGCTTTCTTT. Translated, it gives CASSQEGLSTEAFF.

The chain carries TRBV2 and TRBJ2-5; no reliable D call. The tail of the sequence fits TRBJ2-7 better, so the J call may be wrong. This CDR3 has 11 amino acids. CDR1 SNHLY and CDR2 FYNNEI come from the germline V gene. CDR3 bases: TGTGCCAGCAGGGACTCCTACGAGCAGTACTTC. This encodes CASRDSYEQYF.

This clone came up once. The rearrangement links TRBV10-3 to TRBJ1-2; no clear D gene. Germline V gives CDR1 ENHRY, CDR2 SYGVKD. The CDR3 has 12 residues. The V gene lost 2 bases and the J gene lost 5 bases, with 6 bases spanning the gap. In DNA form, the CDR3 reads TGTGCCATCAGTGAGCCAGCGTATGGCTACACCTTC. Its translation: CAISEPAYGYTF.

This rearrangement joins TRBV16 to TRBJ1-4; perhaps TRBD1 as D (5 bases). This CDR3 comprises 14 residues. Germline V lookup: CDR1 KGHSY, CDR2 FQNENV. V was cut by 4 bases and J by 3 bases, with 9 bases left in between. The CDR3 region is CASSRGTSNEKLFF. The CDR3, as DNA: TGTGCCAGCAGCCGCGGGACTTCTAATGAAAAACTGTTTTTT.

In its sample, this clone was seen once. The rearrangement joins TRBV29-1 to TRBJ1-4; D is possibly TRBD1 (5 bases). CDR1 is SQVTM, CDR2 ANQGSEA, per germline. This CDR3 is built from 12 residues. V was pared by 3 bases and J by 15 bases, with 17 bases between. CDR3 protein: CSVEKSTGGMFF. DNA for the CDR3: TGCAGCGTTGAGAAGTCGACGGGGGGGATGTTTTTT.

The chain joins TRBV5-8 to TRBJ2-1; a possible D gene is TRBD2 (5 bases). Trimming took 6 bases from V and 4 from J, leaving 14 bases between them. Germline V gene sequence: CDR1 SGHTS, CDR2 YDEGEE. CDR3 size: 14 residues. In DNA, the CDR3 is TGTGCCAGCACCCTGGAGGCTGGATACAATGAGCAGTTCTTC. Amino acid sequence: CASTLEAGYNEQFF.

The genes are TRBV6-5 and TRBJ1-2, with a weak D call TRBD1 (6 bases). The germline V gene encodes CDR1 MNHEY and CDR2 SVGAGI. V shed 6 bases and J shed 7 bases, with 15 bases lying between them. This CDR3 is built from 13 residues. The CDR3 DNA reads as TGTGCCAGCAGCCCGCAGGGGTTGGGTGGCTACACCTTC. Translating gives CASSPQGLGGYTF.

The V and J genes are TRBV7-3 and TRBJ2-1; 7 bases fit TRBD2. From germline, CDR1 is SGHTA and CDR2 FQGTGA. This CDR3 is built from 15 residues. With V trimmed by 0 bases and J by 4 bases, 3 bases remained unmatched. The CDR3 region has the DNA TGTGCCAGCAGCTTAACAGCGGGGAATTACAATGAGCAGTTCTTC. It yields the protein CASSLTAGNYNEQFF.

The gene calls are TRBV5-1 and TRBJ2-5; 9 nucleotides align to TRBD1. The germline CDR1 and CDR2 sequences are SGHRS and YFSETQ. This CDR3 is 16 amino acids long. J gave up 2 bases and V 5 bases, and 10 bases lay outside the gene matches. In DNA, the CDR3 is TGCGCCAGCAGTCCGACGACAGGGGGGACTCAAGAGACCCAGTACTTC. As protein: CASSPTTGGTQETQYF.

CDR3 coding DNA: TGCGCCAGCAGCGTGGATTCCGGGACACTTTACAATGAGCAGTTCTTC. Its translation is CASSVDSGTLYNEQFF. This chain joins TRBV5-1 and TRBJ2-1; D might be TRBD1 (6 bases). Germline V gene sequence: CDR1 SGHRS, CDR2 YFSETQ. CDR3 length equals 16 residues. Trimming took 4 bases from V and 4 from J, leaving 18 bases between them.

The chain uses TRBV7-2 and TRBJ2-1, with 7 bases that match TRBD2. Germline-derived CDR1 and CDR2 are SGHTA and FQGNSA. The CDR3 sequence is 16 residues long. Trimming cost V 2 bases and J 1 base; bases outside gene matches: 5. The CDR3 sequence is CASSLMAGASYNEQFF. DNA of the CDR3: TGTGCCAGCAGCTTAATGGCGGGAGCGTCCTACAATGAGCAGTTCTTC.

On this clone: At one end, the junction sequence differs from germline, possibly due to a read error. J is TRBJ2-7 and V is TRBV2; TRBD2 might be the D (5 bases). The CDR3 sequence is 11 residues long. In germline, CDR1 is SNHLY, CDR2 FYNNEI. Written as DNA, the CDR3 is TGTGCCAGCAGTGGTGGACCCCGGGGTAGCTTC. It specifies CASSGGPRGSF.